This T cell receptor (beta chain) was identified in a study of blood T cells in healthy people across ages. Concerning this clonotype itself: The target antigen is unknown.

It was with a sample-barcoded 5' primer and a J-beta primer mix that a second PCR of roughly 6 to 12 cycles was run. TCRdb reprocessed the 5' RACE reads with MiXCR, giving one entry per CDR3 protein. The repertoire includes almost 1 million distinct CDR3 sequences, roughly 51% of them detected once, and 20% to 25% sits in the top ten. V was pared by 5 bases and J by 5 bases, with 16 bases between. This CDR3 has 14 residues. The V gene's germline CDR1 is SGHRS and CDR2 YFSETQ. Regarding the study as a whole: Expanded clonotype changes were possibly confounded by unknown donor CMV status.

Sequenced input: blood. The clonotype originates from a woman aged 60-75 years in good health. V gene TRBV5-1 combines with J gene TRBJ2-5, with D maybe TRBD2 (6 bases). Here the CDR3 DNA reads TGCGCCAGCAGTCCGGGGGAGGTATGGGAGACCCAGTACTTC. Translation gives CASSPGEVWETQYF. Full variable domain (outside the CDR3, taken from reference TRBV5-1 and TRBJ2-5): KAGVTQTPRYLIKTRGQQVTLSCSPISGHRSVSWYQQTPGQGLQFLFEYFSETQRNKGNFPGRFSGRQFSNSRSEMNVSTLELGDSALYLCASSPGEVWETQYFGPGTRLLVL.